This TCR beta chain was obtained from a study of cytomegalovirus exposure and HLA in healthy donors. TCRdb's table, derived via immunoSEQ multiplex PCR, lists solely in-frame clones and lacks some. Of 150,000 to 250,000 clones in the sample, 80% to 85% are singletons; the top ten hold about 1.2%. Overall study results and limits: The finding came from a later analysis; first-cohort TCR clusters tended to co-occur in the approximately 120 validation repertoires. The listing of 150 to 200 TCR beta chains classed them as cytomegalovirus-associated.

The germline V gene encodes CDR1 SGHTS and CDR2 YDEGEE. Trimming took 0 bases from V and 1 from J, leaving 11 bases between them. The CDR3 loop spans 16 amino acids. This clone was recorded once. Its antigen remains unidentified. The sample comprised PBMCs. This chain links TRBV5-8 with TRBJ1-5; D uncertain. This sequence was found in a woman aged 25 to 39 in good health and CMV-seronegative. The chain's CDR3 is CASSLGDSLSNQPQHF. The CDR3 DNA reads TGTGCCAGCAGCTTGGGAGATTCCTTAAGCAATCAGCCCCAGCATTTT.